What follows describes a single TCR beta chain. The target antigen is unknown. The data derive from a study of CD8 T cells in ankylosing spondylitis. General observations from the study: Seemingly distinctive of ankylosing spondylitis blood was a TCR beta motif formed by eight highly homologous variants. Within peripheral blood, clones linked to disease were CD8+ and relatively rare.

Germline-derived CDR1 and CDR2 are LGHDT and YNNKEL (reference sequence). V dropped 2 bases and J dropped 0; count of bases not matched to a gene: 3. CDR3 length equals 16 residues. TCRdb used MiXCR to reprocess the 5' RACE reads, holding one entry per CDR3 protein. The sample holds about 220,000 distinct CDR3 sequences; roughly a tenth are singletons and the top ten take about 20%. Input material: blood, either unsorted or a sorted T cell fraction (not recorded which). J is TRBJ2-5 and V is TRBV3-1; 10 bases agree with TRBD2. The clonotype originates from a male donor with ankylosing spondylitis or in good health (not recorded which). The CDR3 spells CASSQQTSGHQETQYF. CDR3 sequence (DNA): TGTGCCAGCAGCCAACAGACTAGCGGGCACCAAGAGACCCAGTACTTC.